The 4 T cell receptor beta chains below were found in one sample sequenced in a study of blood T cell repertoires in COVID-19. The assay was immunoSEQ multiplex PCR, and TCRdb's table has in-frame clones only and misses some. The repertoire has 360,000 or so clones, 87% of them found once; the top ten carry around 3%. The sequencing input was PBMCs or T cells enriched from blood (not recorded which). These receptor sequences come from a woman aged 25 to 39 who had recovered from COVID-19.

The genes are TRBV19 and TRBJ1-4; D is unresolved. V gave up 6 bases and J gave up 9 bases, with 20 bases separating them. The CDR3 totals 15 residues. The V gene's germline CDR1 is LNHDA and CDR2 SQIVND (reference sequence). The CDR3 sequence is CASSATPELRQKLFF. As DNA, the CDR3 is TGTGCCAGTAGCGCCACCCCGGAACTACGACAAAAACTGTTTTTT.

This clone was detected only once. J is TRBJ2-1 and V is TRBV27, with TRBD2 identical over 9 bases. CDR3 length equals 18 residues. The ends lost 0 bases at V and 0 bases at J; junction bases unmatched: 6. Germline CDR1 reads MNHEY; CDR2 reads SMNVEV (reference sequence). CDR3 residues: CASSLSVLAGSSYNEQFF. The CDR3 DNA follows: TGTGCCAGCAGTTTATCGGTCCTAGCGGGGTCCTCCTACAATGAGCAGTTCTTC.

This chain uses TRBV7-9 with TRBJ1-3; unclear D gene. The germline V gene has CDR1 SEHNR and CDR2 FQNEAQ (reference sequence). This CDR3 has 13 amino acids. V lost 2 bases and J 4 bases, leaving 6 bases between the germline ends. The CDR3 reads CASSLFEGNTIYF. CDR3 sequence (DNA): TGTGCCAGCAGCTTATTTGAGGGAAACACCATATATTTT.

This clone was detected only once. The J gene is TRBJ1-2, the V gene TRBV9; D possibly corresponds to TRBD1 (5 bases). The CDR3 extends over 13 amino acids. Trimming cost V 3 bases and J 8 bases, with 14 bases left between them. In germline, CDR1 is SGDLS, CDR2 YYNGEE. CDR3 protein: CASSGGLGWGYTF. The CDR3 nucleotides read TGTGCCAGCAGCGGGGGACTGGGGTGGGGCTACACCTTC.